This TCR beta chain was documented in a study of OX40 agonist ivuxolimab in advanced cancers. Study summary: Intravenous ivuxolimab was administered to patients every 2 weeks at 0.01 to 10 mg/kg. Points from the study as a whole: Clonal expansion by week 6 occurred in CD4+ and CD8+ blood T cells (at 0.1 to 3.0 mg/kg). Patients with a partial response at 0.1-3.0 mg/kg had among the lowest clonal expansion.

Researchers took blood at baseline, on cycle 4 day 1, and on cycle 7 day 1. V was clipped by 2 bases and J by 2 bases, with 7 bases between them. Germline CDR1 MNHEY, CDR2 SVGAGI. The CDR3 consists of 14 residues. About this clone itself: Its antigen is not identified.

Libraries were prepared by immunoSEQ multiplex PCR; TCRdb keeps only in-frame clonotypes and omits some of them. The data contain about 94,000 clones, roughly 84% of them seen just once; the ten biggest clones take up about 0.3%. The source was CD4+ or CD8+ T cells sorted from blood, collected in a trial of the OX40 agonist ivuxolimab. The TCR was taken from an adult with an advanced solid tumor such as melanoma, head and neck, liver or kidney cancer. The V call is TRBV6-5, the J call TRBJ2-1; no clear D. CDR3 in DNA: TGTGCCAGCAGTTACGGCACAGCCTACAATGAGCAGTTCTTC. Translating it yields CASSYGTAYNEQFF.